Below, one TCR beta chain is given with its context. Assay used: immunoSEQ multiplex PCR; TCRdb lists only in-frame clones, some missing. Of roughly 290,000 clones in the sample, roughly 89% are singletons; the top ten hold about 1.5%. Categorization into cohorts depended on clinical history that participants reported. The source of the sample is a study of blood T cell repertoires in COVID-19. Study summary: Researchers got acute and convalescent COVID-19 samples from the United States, Italy and Spain. Sources were T cells, B-cell-depleted T cells, or PBMCs; the material itself was cDNA or gDNA.

Per germline, CDR1 SGHDT and CDR2 YYEEEE. Trimming removed 2 bases from V and 6 bases from J, with 6 bases in between. The CDR3 sequence is 11 residues long. The gene calls are TRBV5-6 and TRBJ2-7; no firm D call. The clonotype was recovered from a woman between 18 and 30 years old with acute COVID-19. Material for sequencing was PBMCs or T cells enriched from blood (not recorded which). The CDR3 DNA is TGTGCCAGCAGCTTTTCATCCGAGCAGTACTTC. Its translation: CASSFSSEQYF.